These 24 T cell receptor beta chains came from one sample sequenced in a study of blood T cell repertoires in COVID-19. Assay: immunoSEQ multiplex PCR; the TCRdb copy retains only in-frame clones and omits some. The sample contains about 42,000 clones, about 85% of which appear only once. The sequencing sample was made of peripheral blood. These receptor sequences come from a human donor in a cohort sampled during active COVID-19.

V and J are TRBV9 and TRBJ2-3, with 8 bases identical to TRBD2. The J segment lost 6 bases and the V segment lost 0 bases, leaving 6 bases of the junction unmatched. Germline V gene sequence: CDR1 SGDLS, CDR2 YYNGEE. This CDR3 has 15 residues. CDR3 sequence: CASSVVGLAGDTQYF. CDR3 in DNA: TGTGCCAGCAGCGTAGTTGGACTAGCAGGCGATACGCAGTATTTT.

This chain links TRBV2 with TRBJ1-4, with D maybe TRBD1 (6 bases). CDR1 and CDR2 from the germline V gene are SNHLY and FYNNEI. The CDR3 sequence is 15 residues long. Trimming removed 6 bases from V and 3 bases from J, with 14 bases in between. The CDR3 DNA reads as TGTGCCAGCAGCTATGGGGGGGCAGCTAATGAAAAACTGTTTTTT. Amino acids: CASSYGGAANEKLFF.

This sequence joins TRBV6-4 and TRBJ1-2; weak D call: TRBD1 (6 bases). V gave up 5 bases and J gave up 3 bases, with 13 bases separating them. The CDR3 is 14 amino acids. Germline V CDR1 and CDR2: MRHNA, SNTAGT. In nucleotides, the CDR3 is TGTGCCAGCAGTCGGAGGGGGGGAGACTATGGCTACACCTTC. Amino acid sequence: CASSRRGGDYGYTF.

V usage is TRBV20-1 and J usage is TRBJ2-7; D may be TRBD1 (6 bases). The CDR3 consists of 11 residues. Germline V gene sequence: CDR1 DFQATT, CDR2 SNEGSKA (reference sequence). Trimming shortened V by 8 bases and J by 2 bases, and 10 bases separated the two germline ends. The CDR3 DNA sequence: TGCAGTTCCCGACAGGCCTACGAGCAGTACTTC. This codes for CSSRQAYEQYF.

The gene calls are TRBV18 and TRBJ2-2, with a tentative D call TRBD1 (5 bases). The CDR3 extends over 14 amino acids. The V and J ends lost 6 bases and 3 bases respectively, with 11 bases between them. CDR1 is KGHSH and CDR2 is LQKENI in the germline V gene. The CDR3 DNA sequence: TGTGCCAGCTCGTATCCAGGGTACACCGGGGAGCTGTTTTTT. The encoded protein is CASSYPGYTGELFF.

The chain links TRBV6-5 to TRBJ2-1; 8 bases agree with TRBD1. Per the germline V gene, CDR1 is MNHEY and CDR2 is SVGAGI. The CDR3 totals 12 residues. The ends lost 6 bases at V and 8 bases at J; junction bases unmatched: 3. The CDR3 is CASSDRGDEQFF. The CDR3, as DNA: TGTGCCAGCAGCGACAGGGGCGATGAGCAGTTCTTC.

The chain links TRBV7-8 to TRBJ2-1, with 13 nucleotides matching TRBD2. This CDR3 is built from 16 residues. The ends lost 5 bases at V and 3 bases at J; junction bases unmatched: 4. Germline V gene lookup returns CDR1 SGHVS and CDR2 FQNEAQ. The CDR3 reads CASSPRTSGSYNEQFF. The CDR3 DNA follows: TGTGCCAGCAGCCCCCGGACTAGCGGGAGCTACAATGAGCAGTTCTTC.

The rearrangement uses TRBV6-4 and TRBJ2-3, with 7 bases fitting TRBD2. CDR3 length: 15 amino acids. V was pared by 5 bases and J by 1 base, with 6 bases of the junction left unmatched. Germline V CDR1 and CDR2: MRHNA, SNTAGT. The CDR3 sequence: CASSPSLAGTDTQYF. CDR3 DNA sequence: TGTGCCAGCAGTCCGAGCCTAGCGGGCACAGATACGCAGTATTTT.

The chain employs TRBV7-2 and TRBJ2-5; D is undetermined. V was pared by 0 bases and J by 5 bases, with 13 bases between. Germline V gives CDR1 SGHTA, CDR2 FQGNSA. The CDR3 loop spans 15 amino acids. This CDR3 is CASSLAGQSSETQYF. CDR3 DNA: TGTGCCAGCAGCTTAGCGGGCCAATCCTCGGAGACCCAGTACTTC.

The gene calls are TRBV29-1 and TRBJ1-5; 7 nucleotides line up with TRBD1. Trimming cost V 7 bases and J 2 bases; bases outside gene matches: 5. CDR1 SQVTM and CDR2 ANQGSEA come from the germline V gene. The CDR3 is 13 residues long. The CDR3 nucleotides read TGCAGCGCTGCTGACAGGGGCAATCAGCCCCAGCATTTT. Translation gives CSAADRGNQPQHF.

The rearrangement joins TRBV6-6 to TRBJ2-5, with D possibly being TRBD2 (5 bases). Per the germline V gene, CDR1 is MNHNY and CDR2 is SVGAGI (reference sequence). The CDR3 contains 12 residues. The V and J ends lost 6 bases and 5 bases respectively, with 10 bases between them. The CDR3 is CASSYGEETQYF. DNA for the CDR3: TGTGCCAGCAGCTACGGGGAGGAGACCCAGTACTTC.

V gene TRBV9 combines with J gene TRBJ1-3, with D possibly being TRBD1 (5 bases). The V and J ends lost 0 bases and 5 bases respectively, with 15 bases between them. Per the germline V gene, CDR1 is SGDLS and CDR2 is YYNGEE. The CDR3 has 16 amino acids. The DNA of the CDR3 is TGTGCCAGCAGCGTAGGTTCGGCAGGGACTCGAAACACCATATATTTT. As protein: CASSVGSAGTRNTIYF.

DNA for the CDR3: TGTGCCAGCAGTCAGACCGACAGGGAGCCCCAGCATTTT. Translated, it gives CASSQTDREPQHF. V is TRBV6-5 and J is TRBJ1-5, with 7 bases that match TRBD1. V lost 5 bases, J lost 8 bases, and 6 bases stayed unmatched. Germline V gives CDR1 MNHEY, CDR2 SVGAGI. The CDR3 contains 13 residues.

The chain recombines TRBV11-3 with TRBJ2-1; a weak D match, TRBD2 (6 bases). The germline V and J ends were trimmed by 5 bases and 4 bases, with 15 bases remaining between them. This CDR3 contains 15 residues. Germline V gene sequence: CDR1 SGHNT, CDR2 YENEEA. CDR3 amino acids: CASSPGDVRYNEQFF. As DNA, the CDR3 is TGTGCCAGCAGCCCGGGGGATGTTCGGTACAATGAGCAGTTCTTC.

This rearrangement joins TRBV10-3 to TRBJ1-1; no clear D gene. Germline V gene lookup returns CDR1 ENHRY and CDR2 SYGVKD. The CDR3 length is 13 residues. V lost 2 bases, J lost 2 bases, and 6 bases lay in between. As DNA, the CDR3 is TGTGCCATCAGTGAGATAAAAAACACTGAAGCTTTCTTT. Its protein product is CAISEIKNTEAFF.

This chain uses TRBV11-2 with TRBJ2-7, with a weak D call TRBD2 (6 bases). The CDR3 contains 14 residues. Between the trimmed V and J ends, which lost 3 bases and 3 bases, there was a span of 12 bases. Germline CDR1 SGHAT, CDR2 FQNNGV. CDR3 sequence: CASSFMVGGYEQYF. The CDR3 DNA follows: TGTGCCAGCAGCTTTATGGTGGGGGGCTACGAGCAGTACTTC. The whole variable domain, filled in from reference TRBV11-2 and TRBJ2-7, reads EAGVAQSPRYKIIEKRQSVAFWCNPISGHATLYWYQQILGQGPKLLIQFQNNGVVDDSQLPKDRFSAERLKGVDSTLKIQPAKLEDSAVYLCASSFMVGGYEQYFGPGTRLTVT.

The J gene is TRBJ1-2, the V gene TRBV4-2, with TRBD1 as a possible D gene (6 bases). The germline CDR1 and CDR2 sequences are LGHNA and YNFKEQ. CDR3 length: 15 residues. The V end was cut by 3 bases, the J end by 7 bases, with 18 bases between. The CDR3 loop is CASSHHGQPHLGYTF. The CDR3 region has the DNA TGTGCCAGCAGCCACCACGGACAGCCCCATCTTGGCTACACCTTC.

The CDR3 region is CASALQGQPTDTQYF. The CDR3 DNA reads TGCGCCAGCGCGCTACAGGGGCAGCCAACAGATACGCAGTATTTT. The rearrangement joins TRBV10-2 to TRBJ2-3, with TRBD1 matching 7 bases. The CDR3 runs to 15 residues. V lost 8 bases to trimming and J lost 3 bases; unmatched junction nucleotides: 11. Germline V gene sequence: CDR1 WSHSY, CDR2 SAAADI.

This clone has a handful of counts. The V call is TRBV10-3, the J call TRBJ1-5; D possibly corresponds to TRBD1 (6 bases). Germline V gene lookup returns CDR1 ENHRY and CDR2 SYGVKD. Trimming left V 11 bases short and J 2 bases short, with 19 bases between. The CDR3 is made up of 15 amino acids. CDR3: CAAKQGLEGNQPQHF. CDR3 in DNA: TGTGCCGCAAAACAGGGTCTGGAAGGCAATCAGCCCCAGCATTTT.

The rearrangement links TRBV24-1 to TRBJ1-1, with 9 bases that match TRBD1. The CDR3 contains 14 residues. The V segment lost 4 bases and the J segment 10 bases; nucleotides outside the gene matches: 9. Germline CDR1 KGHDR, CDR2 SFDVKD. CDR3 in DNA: TGTGCCACCAGTGACCCCGGGACAGGGTACGGAGCTTTCTTT. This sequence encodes CATSDPGTGYGAFF.

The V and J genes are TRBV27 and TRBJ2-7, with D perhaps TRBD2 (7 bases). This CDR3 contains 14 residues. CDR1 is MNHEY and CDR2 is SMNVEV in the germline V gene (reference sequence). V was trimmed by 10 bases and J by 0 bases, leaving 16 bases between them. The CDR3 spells CATKGGGSSYEQYF. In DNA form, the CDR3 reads TGTGCCACCAAAGGGGGGGGGAGCTCCTACGAGCAGTACTTC.

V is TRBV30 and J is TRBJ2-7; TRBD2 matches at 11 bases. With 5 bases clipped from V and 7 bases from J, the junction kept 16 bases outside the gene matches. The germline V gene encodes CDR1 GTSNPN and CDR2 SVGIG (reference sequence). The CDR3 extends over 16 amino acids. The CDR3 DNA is TGTGCCTGGTCAGGACTAGCGGGTGGCGGGACGGGGGAGCAGTACTTC. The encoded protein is CAWSGLAGGGTGEQYF.

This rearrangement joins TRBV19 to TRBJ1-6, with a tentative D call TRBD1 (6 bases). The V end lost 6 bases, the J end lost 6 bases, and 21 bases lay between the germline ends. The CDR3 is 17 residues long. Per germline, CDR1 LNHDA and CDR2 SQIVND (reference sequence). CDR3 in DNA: TGTGCCAGTAGCTTTGCCTCGAGGGGGTCAAGTAATTCACCCCTCCACTTT. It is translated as CASSFASRGSSNSPLHF. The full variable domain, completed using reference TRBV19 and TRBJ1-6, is DGGITQSPKYLFRKEGQNVTLSCEQNLNHDAMYWYRQDPGQGLRLIYYSQIVNDFQKGDIAEGYSVSREKKESFPLTVTSAQKNPTAFYLCASSFASRGSSNSPLHFGNGTRLTVT.

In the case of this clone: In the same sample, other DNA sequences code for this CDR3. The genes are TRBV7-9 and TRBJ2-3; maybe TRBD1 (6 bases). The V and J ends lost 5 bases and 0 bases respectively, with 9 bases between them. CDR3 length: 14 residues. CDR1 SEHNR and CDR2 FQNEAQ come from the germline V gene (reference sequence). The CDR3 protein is CASSGQGSTDTQYF. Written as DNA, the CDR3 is TGTGCCAGCAGCGGGCAGGGGAGCACAGATACGCAGTATTTT. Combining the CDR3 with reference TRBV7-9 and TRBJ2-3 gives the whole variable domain DTGVSQNPRHKITKRGQNVTFRCDPISEHNRLYWYRQTLGQGPEFLTYFQNEAQLEKSRLLSDRFSAERPKGSFSTLEIQRTEQGDSAMYLCASSGQGSTDTQYFGPGTRLTVL.